Sequencing of this T cell receptor beta chain was carried out in a study of cytomegalovirus exposure and HLA in healthy donors. Study results and caveats: When a later analysis was performed, an Asian-associated ancestry cluster reportedly had fewer N-insertions than the approximately 690-donor mean. Some TCR beta chains (approximately 180 of them) were listed as cytomegalovirus-associated.

Note on this clone: Its antigen is still unknown.

The donors comprised healthy bone marrow donors. It was with 60 Vbeta and 13 Jbeta primers that the PCR ran. Clones were sequenced by immunoSEQ multiplex PCR, and TCRdb holds only the in-frame ones, with some missing. The table records 83,000 or so clones, 79% of them present only once. V gave up 3 bases and J gave up 0 bases, with 14 bases separating them. The germline CDR1 and CDR2 sequences are MNHEY and SVGAGI. This CDR3 has 16 residues. The chain links TRBV6-5 to TRBJ1-2, with D possibly matching TRBD1 (5 bases). This sequence was found in a woman between 40 and 50 years old in good health and CMV-seropositive. The sequencing input was PBMCs. The CDR3 DNA reads TGTGCCAGCAGTTATCGCCCAGGGATGGCTAACTATGGCTACACCTTC. Its translation: CASSYRPGMANYGYTF.